This TCR beta chain was sequenced in a study of circulating tumor DNA in untreated peripheral T-cell lymphoma (dated by TCRdb to 2020 to 2023). In terms of the full investigation: To follow circulating tumor DNA that carried tumor TCR clonotypes, serum samples were drawn at baseline and then repeatedly over the course of treatment. Study-wide findings and limitations: A couple of patients with persistently detectable ctDNA after therapy stayed in remission over around 10 years of follow-up, so ctDNA persistence did not always predict relapse. Of the roughly 24 patients who had serial samples, around 38% had cleared ctDNA after two cycles, and ctDNA that was still detectable after therapy showed a trend toward worse survival. Tumor-specific clonotypes turned up in approximately 80% of patients, identified from roughly 86% of baseline tissues and from about 66% of baseline serum samples.

In a trial, the study monitored patients with peripheral T-cell lymphoma who were getting frontline treatment by applying next-generation sequencing to their T-cell receptor sequences. Notes on this clone: No cognate antigen has been identified for it. No quality values exist for individual bases; no much larger clone is one base distant.

The CDR3 spans 21 residues, from the cysteine through the phenylalanine. Solely the CDR3 DNA is kept, with 63 bases framed from the first base. The germline V gene encodes CDR1 MGHRA and CDR2 YSYEKL. At the junction V is shortened by 0 bases and J by 4 bases; bases outside the gene matches: 20. Libraries were constructed by the immunoSEQ multiplex PCR assay. TCRdb carries this immuneACCESS record with in-frame sequences only. Its versions omit some clonotypes, under half of them owing to an unresolved V gene in the studies checked, with the rest unexplained. The table for this sample lists 1,300 or so clones; almost 70% of them were counted only once. The ten largest clones capture roughly 14% of the sample.

The receptor's source is a human donor with peripheral T-cell lymphoma. The chain couples TRBV4-1 to TRBJ2-2; 7 central bases correspond to TRBD1. The specimen sequenced was cell-free DNA from blood serum. The DNA sequence is TGCGCCAGCAGCCAAGACAGCCGTCAATATTTTAGGGGGCAGGGCACCGGGGAGCTGTTTTTT. Protein translation: CASSQDSRQYFRGQGTGELFF.